This is a list of T cell receptor beta chains from one sample in a study of blood T cell repertoires in COVID-19. TCRdb keeps only in-frame clones here, not all; method: immunoSEQ multiplex PCR. Found here are some 97,000 clones, around 88% of them singletons; the top ten hold approximately 5%. Material: peripheral blood. Receptor source: a human donor in a cohort sampled during active COVID-19. Both conserved end residues are part of each CDR3. The order of the fields is D gene, V gene, clone size, J gene, CDR3 DNA, CDR3 protein. D genes are given only for firm matches. Size values are once, few and many counts, or a class for expanded clones, and some rows have none.

D: TRBD2; V: TRBV28; size: -; J: TRBJ2-3; DNA: TGTGCCAGCAGTCCGCCTGGACTAGCGGGACAGAGCACAGATACGCAGTATTTT; CDR3: CASSPPGLAGQSTDTQYF
D: -; V: TRBV9; size: -; J: TRBJ2-7; DNA: TGTGCCAGCAGCGTTGTAGGGACTTCCTACGAGCAGTACTTC; CDR3: CASSVVGTSYEQYF
D: -; V: TRBV2; size: -; J: TRBJ2-3; DNA: TGTGCCAGCAATATCCAGCGGGACATAAAAAATACGCAGTATTTT; CDR3: CASNIQRDIKNTQYF
D: TRBD2; V: TRBV7-9; size: -; J: TRBJ2-1; DNA: TGTGCCAGCAGCTTGCGGCGGGAGGGCCGTAGTGAGCAGTTCTTC; CDR3: CASSLRREGRSEQFF
D: -; V: TRBV5-1; size: -; J: TRBJ2-2; DNA: TGCGCCAGCAGCTTCCGCGGGGACACCGGGGAGCTGTTTTTT; CDR3: CASSFRGDTGELFF
D: -; V: TRBV28; size: once; J: TRBJ2-1; DNA: TGTGCCAGCAGTTTCCCCGTGGACGGGAGCGCCTACAATGAGCAGTTCTTC; CDR3: CASSFPVDGSAYNEQFF
D: -; V: TRBV28; size: -; J: TRBJ2-7; DNA: TGTGCCAGCAGACCTCTTTTGACTCTCTACGAGCAGTACTTC; CDR3: CASRPLLTLYEQYF
D: -; V: TRBV7-3; size: -; J: TRBJ2-3; DNA: TGTGCCAGCAGCTCTCTAAGCACAGATACGCAGTATTTT; CDR3: CASSSLSTDTQYF
D: -; V: TRBV6-6; size: -; J: TRBJ2-7; DNA: TGTGCCAGTTCCGACGGAGCCTACGAGCAGTACTTC; CDR3: CASSDGAYEQYF
D: TRBD1; V: TRBV6-2/TRBV6-3; size: -; J: TRBJ1-1; DNA: TGTGCCAGCAGTTTTTCCAGGGGGCTCACTGAAGCTTTCTTT; CDR3: CASSFSRGLTEAFF
D: TRBD2; V: TRBV27; size: once; J: TRBJ2-3; DNA: TGTGCCAGCAGTTTCTTGACTAGCGGGAGTGTATCAGATACGCAGTATTTT; CDR3: CASSFLTSGSVSDTQYF
D: TRBD1; V: TRBV5-4; size: -; J: TRBJ1-1; DNA: TGTGCCAGCAGCCCGAGACAGGGAAACACTGAAGCTTTCTTT; CDR3: CASSPRQGNTEAFF
D: -; V: TRBV7-3; size: -; J: TRBJ2-3; DNA: TGTGCCAGCAGCTTAAGCGGCGCGACTAGCACAGATACGCAGTATTTT; CDR3: CASSLSGATSTDTQYF
D: -; V: TRBV12-3/TRBV12-4; size: -; J: TRBJ2-7; DNA: TGTGCCAGCAGTCCTTTGGACAATTACGAGCAGTACTTC; CDR3: CASSPLDNYEQYF
D: TRBD1; V: TRBV19; size: -; J: TRBJ2-6; DNA: TGTGCCAGTAGTACCCCGACAGGGCGGGCTGGGGCCAACGTCCTGACTTTC; CDR3: CASSTPTGRAGANVLTF
D: -; V: TRBV28; size: -; J: TRBJ1-5; DNA: TGTGCCAGCAGTTTTTCTACAGGGTATCAGCCCCAGCATTTT; CDR3: CASSFSTGYQPQHF
D: TRBD1; V: TRBV30; size: -; J: TRBJ2-3; DNA: TGTGCCTGGAGTGCGGAGGACAGGGGAGAGGGAGATACGCAGTATTTT; CDR3: CAWSAEDRGEGDTQYF